This T cell receptor beta chain derives from a study of T cells in Graves' hyperthyroidism and ophthalmopathy. Points from the study as a whole: Most thyroid clonotypes expanded above 0.001 appeared in blood too. Before onset, ophthalmopathy was predicted by the model a median around 6 months earlier.

Blood was sampled at initial diagnosis of hyperthyroidism, prior to onset of any ophthalmopathy symptoms. This CDR3 comprises 15 residues. In germline, CDR1 is SGHRS, CDR2 YFSETQ. The germline V and J ends were trimmed by 4 bases and 6 bases, with 19 bases remaining between them. This clonotype was observed at least ten times. Its antigen is still unknown. TCR beta CDR3 sequences were amplified from RNA transcripts. First-round RT-PCR with HTBI primers amplified the TCR CDR3 region. Via MiXCR, TCRdb re-called the multiplex PCR reads, giving one row per CDR3 protein. This sample has about 300,000 distinct CDR3 sequences, with 25% to 30% found just once.

V usage is TRBV5-1 and J usage is TRBJ1-1, with a weak D call TRBD1 (5 bases). Specimen: blood. The receptor was isolated from a middle-aged man with Graves' hyperthyroidism that later progressed to Graves' ophthalmopathy. In DNA, the CDR3 is TGCGCCAGCAGCCGAGGGGCAGGGAAGGAGGCTGAAGCTTTCTTT. This translates into CASSRGAGKEAEAFF. Drawing the rest from reference TRBV5-1 and TRBJ1-1, the complete variable domain is KAGVTQTPRYLIKTRGQQVTLSCSPISGHRSVSWYQQTPGQGLQFLFEYFSETQRNKGNFPGRFSGRQFSNSRSEMNVSTLELGDSALYLCASSRGAGKEAEAFFGQGTRLTVV.